This T cell receptor (beta chain) emerged from a study of OX40 agonist ivuxolimab in advanced cancers. Study at large: Every 2 weeks, patients received ivuxolimab intravenously, dosed at 0.01 to 10 mg/kg.

Blood sampling took place at baseline, cycle 4 day 1, and cycle 7 day 1. Sequencing was performed with immunoSEQ multiplex PCR; in TCRdb, only in-frame clones are kept and a portion is missing. The data show 95,000 to 150,000 clones, 80% to 95% seen once. The sequencing used CD4+ or CD8+ T cells sorted from blood, collected in a trial of the OX40 agonist ivuxolimab. The clonotype comes from an adult with an advanced solid tumor such as melanoma, head and neck, liver or kidney cancer.

The chain's CDR3 is CASSQAGDGNTIYF. Here the CDR3 DNA reads TGTGCCAGCAGCCAAGCGGGGGATGGAAACACCATATATTTT. The chain employs TRBV4-2 and TRBJ1-3; D is perhaps TRBD1 (5 bases). The CDR3 is made up of 14 amino acids. Germline V CDR1 and CDR2: LGHNA, YNFKEQ. V shed 1 base and J shed 3 bases, with 7 bases lying between them.